This TCR beta chain was identified during a study of blood T cell repertoires in COVID-19. This CDR3 comprises 15 residues. Germline V gene sequence: CDR1 MDHEN, CDR2 SYDVKM. V dropped 7 bases and J dropped 4 bases, with 19 bases sitting between them. The age range of participants was 18 to 89 years, with residence in more than 20 US areas. Cohort 3 donors counted as recovered after two negative PCRs, clearance, or resolved symptoms. The protocol was immunoSEQ multiplex PCR, while the TCRdb copy is restricted to in-frame clones and leaves out a portion. The data show approximately 300,000 clones, under 90% seen once.

This sequence was found in a woman aged 18-35 years who had recovered from COVID-19. The source material was PBMCs or T cells enriched from blood (not recorded which). V and J are TRBV28 and TRBJ1-2, with D unresolved. CDR3 DNA: TGTGCCAGCAACCCCGAGGGAAGAGGTCCCTATGGCTACACCTTC. Translating it yields CASNPEGRGPYGYTF.